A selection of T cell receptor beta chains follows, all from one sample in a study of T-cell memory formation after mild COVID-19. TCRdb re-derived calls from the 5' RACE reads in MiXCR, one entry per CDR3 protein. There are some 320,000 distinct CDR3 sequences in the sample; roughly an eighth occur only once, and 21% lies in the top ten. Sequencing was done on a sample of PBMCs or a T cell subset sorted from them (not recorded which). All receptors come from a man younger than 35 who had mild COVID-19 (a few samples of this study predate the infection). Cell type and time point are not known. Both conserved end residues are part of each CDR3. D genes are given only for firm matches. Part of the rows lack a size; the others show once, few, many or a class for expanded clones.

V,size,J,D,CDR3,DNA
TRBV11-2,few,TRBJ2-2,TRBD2,CASSHASGGVVGELFF,TGTGCCAGCAGCCACGCTAGCGGGGGGGTTGTCGGGGAGCTGTTTTTT
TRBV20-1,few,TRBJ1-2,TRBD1,CSASHSTGDGYTF,TGCAGTGCTAGCCACTCGACAGGGGATGGCTACACCTTC
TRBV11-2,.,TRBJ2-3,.,CASSLKWVRDTQYF,TGTGCCAGCAGCTTAAAGTGGGTGCGAGATACGCAGTATTTT
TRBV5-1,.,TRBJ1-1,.,CASLPQGSGTEAFF,TGCGCCAGTCTACCCCAGGGGTCGGGCACTGAAGCTTTCTTT
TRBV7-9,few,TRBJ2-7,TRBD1,CASSRDRETYEQYF,TGTGCCAGCAGCCGGGACAGGGAAACCTACGAGCAGTACTTC
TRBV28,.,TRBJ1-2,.,CASRVQGYGYTF,TGTGCCAGCAGAGTGCAGGGCTATGGCTACACCTTC
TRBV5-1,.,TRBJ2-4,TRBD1,CASSLDGTGARLAKNIQYF,TGCGCCAGCAGCTTGGATGGGACAGGGGCCCGGCTAGCCAAAAACATTCAGTACTTC
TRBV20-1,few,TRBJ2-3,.,CSVPRETQYF,TGCAGTGTCCCCAGGGAAACGCAGTATTTT
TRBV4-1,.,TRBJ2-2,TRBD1,CASSHGTANTGELFF,TGCGCCAGCAGCCACGGGACAGCGAACACCGGGGAGCTGTTTTTT
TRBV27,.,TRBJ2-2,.,CASSLYAGVPGELFF,TGTGCCAGCAGTTTATATGCCGGGGTCCCCGGGGAGCTGTTTTTT
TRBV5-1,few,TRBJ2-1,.,CASSLVAHNEQFF,TGCGCCAGCAGCTTGGTTGCCCACAATGAGCAGTTCTTC
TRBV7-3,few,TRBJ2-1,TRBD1,CASSITGQAPNEQFF,TGTGCCAGCAGCATAACGGGACAGGCCCCCAATGAGCAGTTCTTC
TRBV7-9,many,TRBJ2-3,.,CASSTIGGGSTDTQYF,TGTGCCAGCAGCACCATAGGCGGGGGCTCCACAGATACGCAGTATTTT
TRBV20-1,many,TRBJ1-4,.,CSAREGLYEKLFF,TGCAGTGCTAGAGAGGGTTTATATGAAAAACTGTTTTTT
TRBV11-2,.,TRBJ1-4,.,CASSLLLSGRLNEKLFF,TGTGCCAGCAGCTTATTGTTAAGCGGAAGGTTAAATGAAAAACTGTTTTTT
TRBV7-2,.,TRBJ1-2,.,CASSLSARPYGYTF,TGTGCCAGCAGCTTATCTGCCAGACCTTATGGCTACACCTTC
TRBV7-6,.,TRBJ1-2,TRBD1,CASSPRGLVGYTF,TGTGCCAGCAGCCCCAGGGGGTTGGTTGGCTACACCTTC
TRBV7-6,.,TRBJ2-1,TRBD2,CASSLTTSIEQFF,TGTGCCAGCAGCTTGACGACTAGCATTGAGCAGTTCTTC
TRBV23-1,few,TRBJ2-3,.,CASIRKPRRYTQYF,TGCGCCAGCATAAGAAAGCCGAGAAGGTATACGCAGTATTTT
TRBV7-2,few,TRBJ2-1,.,CASSISDYEQFF,TGTGCCAGCAGCATCAGCGACTACGAGCAGTTCTTC
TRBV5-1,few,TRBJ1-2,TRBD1,CASSPYPGQGYGYTF,TGCGCCAGCAGCCCATACCCGGGACAGGGTTATGGCTACACCTTC
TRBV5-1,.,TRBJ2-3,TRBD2,CASSLAGTRGDTQYF,TGCGCCAGCAGCTTGGCGGGGACTAGAGGAGATACGCAGTATTTT
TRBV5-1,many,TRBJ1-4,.,CASSLAMYGGELFF,TGCGCCAGCAGCTTGGCAATGTATGGGGGAGAACTGTTTTTT
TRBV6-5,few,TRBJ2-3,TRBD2,CASSYSGGVSTDTQYF,TGTGCCAGCAGTTACTCCGGGGGGGTTAGCACAGATACGCAGTATTTT
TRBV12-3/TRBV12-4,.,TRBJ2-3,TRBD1,CASRQGGLDTQYF,TGTGCCAGCAGACAGGGGGGATTAGATACGCAGTATTTT
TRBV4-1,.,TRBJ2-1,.,CASSTGDWGSSYNEQFF,TGCGCCAGCAGCACCGGCGACTGGGGAAGCTCCTACAATGAGCAGTTCTTC
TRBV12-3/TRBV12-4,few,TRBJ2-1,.,CASSRLGYNEQFF,TGTGCCAGCAGTCGACTGGGGTACAATGAGCAGTTCTTC
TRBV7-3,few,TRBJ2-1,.,CASSSRVGGAEQFF,TGTGCCAGCAGCTCTAGGGTAGGGGGGGCCGAGCAGTTCTTC
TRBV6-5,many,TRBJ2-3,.,CASSYSGKFRDTQYF,TGTGCCAGCAGTTACTCGGGGAAGTTCCGAGATACGCAGTATTTT
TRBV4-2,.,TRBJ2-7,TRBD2,CASSQDLAGGYEQYF,TGTGCCAGCAGCCAAGATTTAGCGGGGGGCTACGAGCAGTACTTC
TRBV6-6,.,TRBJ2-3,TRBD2,CASSRTTIGGARDTQYF,TGTGCCAGCAGTCGAACGACTATCGGGGGGGCGAGAGATACGCAGTATTTT
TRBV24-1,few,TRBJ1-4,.,CATSETGSGEKLFF,TGTGCCACCAGTGAAACAGGGAGTGGTGAAAAACTGTTTTTT
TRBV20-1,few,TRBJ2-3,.,CSATTASTDTQYF,TGCAGTGCTACGACAGCAAGCACAGATACGCAGTATTTT
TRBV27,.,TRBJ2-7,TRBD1,CASRQRIQGHEQYF,TGTGCCAGCAGACAAAGAATACAGGGGCACGAGCAGTACTTC
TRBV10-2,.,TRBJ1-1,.,CASSELGGPAEAFF,TGCGCCAGCAGTGAGCTGGGGGGACCCGCTGAAGCTTTCTTT
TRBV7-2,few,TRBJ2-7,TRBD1,CASSTGGSSYEQYF,TGTGCCAGCAGCACAGGGGGTAGCTCCTACGAGCAGTACTTC